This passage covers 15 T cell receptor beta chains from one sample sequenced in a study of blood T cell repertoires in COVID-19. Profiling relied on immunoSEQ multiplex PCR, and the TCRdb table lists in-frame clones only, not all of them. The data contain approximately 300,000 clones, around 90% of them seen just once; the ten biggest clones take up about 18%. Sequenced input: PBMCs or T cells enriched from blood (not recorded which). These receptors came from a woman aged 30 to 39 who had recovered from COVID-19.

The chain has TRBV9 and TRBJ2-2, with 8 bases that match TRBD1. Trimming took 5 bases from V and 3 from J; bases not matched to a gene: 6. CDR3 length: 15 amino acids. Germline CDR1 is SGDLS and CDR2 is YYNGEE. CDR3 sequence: CASRYGTGYTGELFF. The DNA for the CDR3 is TGTGCCAGCAGATATGGGACAGGCTACACCGGGGAGCTGTTTTTT.

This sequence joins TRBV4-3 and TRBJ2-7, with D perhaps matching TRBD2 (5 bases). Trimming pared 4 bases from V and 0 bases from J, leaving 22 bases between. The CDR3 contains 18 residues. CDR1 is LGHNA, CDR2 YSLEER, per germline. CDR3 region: CASSPSPSSLGSSYEQYF. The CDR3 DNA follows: TGCGCCAGCAGCCCCTCACCCTCCAGCCTTGGGAGCTCCTACGAGCAGTACTTC.

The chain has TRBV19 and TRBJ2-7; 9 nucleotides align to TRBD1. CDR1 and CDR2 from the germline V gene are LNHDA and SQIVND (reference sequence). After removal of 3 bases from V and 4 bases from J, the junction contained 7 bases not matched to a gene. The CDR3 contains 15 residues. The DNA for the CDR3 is TGTGCCAGTAGTATGTGGGGACAGGGTTTTTACGAGCAGTACTTC. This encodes CASSMWGQGFYEQYF.

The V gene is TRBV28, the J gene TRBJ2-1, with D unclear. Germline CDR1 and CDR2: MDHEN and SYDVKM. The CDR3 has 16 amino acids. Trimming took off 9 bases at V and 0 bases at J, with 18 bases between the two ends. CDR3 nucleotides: TGTGCCAGTACAAAGCGCGACTCGCGCTCCTACAATGAGCAGTTCTTC. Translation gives CASTKRDSRSYNEQFF.

CDR3 loop: CASSLAGQANTEAFF. CDR3 in DNA: TGTGCCAGCAGCTTAGCTGGACAGGCGAACACTGAAGCTTTCTTT. The chain has TRBV7-2 and TRBJ1-1, with TRBD1 matching 7 bases. Germline CDR1 reads SGHTA; CDR2 reads FQGNSA. This CDR3 spans 15 amino acids. V was pared by 0 bases and J by 1 base, with 2 bases of the junction left unmatched.

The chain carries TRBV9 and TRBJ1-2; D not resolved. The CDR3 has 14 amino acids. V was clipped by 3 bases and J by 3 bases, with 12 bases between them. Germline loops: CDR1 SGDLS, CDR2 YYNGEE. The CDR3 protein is CASSEAPGYYGYTF. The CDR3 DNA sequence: TGTGCCAGCAGCGAGGCCCCAGGCTACTATGGCTACACCTTC.

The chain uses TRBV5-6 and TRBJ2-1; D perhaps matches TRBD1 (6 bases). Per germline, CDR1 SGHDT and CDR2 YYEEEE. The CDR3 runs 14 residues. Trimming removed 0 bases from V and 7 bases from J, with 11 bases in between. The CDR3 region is CASSLGSGVNEQFF. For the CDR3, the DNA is TGTGCCAGCAGCTTGGGGTCAGGGGTAAATGAGCAGTTCTTC.

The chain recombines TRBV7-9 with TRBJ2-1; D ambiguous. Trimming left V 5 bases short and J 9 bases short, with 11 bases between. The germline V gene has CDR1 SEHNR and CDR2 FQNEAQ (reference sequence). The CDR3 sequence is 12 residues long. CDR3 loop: CASSPGSREQFF. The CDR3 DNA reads TGTGCCAGCAGCCCCGGGTCCCGTGAGCAGTTCTTC.

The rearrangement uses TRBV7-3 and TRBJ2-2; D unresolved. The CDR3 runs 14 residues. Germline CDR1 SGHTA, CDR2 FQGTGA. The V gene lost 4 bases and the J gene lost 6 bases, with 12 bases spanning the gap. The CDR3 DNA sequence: TGTGCCAGCAGCTCGAACCGGGTAGCCGGGGAGCTGTTTTTT. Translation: CASSSNRVAGELFF.

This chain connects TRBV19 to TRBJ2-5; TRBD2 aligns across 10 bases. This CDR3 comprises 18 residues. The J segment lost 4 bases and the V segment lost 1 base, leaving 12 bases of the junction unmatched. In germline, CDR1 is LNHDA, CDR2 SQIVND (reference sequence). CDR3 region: CASSIAGLAGVGVETQYF. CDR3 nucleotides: TGTGCCAGTAGTATAGCGGGGCTAGCGGGAGTGGGAGTAGAGACCCAGTACTTC.

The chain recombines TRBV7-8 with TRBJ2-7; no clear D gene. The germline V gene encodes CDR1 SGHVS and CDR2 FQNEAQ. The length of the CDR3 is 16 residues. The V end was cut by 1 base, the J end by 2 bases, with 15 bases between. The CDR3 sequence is CASSLVHSLQTYEQYF. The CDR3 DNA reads TGTGCCAGCAGCTTAGTTCACAGCTTACAAACCTACGAGCAGTACTTC.

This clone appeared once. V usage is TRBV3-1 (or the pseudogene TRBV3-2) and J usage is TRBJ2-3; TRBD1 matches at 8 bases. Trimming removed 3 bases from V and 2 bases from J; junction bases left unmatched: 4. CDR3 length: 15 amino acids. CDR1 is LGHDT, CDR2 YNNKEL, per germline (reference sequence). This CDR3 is CASSHDRGFTDTQYF. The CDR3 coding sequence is TGTGCCAGCAGCCACGACAGGGGCTTCACAGATACGCAGTATTTT.

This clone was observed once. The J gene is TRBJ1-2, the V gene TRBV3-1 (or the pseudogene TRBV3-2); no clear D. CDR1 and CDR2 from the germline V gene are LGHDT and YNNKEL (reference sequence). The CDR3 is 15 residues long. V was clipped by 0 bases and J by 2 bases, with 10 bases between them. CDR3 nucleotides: TGTGCCAGCAGCCAAGACGGCGGCCCAAACTATGGCTACACCTTC. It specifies CASSQDGGPNYGYTF.

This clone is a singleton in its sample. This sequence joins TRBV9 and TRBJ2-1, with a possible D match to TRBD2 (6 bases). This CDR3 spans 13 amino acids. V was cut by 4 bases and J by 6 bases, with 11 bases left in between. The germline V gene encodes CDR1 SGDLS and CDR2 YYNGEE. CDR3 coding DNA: TGTGCCAGCAGCTCAGGGACTGTCAATGAGCAGTTCTTC. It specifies CASSSGTVNEQFF.

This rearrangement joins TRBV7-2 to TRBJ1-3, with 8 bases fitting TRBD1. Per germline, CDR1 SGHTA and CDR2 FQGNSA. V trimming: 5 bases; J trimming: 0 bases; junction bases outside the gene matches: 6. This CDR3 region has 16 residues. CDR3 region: CASSAQQGGSGNTIYF. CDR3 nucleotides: TGTGCCAGCAGCGCACAACAGGGGGGCTCTGGAAACACCATATATTTT.